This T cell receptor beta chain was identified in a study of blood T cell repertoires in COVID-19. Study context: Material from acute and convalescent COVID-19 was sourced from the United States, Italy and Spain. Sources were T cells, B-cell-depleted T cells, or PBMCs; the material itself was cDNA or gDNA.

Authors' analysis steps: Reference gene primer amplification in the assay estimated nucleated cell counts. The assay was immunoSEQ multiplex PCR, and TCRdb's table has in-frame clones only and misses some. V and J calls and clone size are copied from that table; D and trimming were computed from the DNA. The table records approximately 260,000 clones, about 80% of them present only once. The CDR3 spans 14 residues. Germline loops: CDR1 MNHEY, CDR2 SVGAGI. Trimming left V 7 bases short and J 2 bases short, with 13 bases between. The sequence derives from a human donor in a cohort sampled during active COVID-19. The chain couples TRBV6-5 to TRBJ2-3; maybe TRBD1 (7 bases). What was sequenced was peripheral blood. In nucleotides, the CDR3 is TGTGCCAGCACGGCGGGACAGTACACAGATACGCAGTATTTT. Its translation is CASTAGQYTDTQYF.